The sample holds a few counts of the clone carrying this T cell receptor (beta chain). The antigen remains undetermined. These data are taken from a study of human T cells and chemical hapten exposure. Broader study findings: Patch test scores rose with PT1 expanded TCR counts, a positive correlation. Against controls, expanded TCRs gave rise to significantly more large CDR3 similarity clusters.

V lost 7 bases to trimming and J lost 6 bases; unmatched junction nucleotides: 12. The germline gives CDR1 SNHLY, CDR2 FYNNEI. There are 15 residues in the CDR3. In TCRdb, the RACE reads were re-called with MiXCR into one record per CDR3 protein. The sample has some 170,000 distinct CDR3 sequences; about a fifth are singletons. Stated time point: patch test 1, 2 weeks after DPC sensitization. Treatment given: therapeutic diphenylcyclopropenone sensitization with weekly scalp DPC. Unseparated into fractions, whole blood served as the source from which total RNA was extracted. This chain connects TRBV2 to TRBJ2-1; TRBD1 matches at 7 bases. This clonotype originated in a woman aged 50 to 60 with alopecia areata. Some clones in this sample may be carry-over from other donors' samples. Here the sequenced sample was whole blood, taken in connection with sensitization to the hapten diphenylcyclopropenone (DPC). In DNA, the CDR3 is TGTGCCAGCAATAACGACAGGGCCAGCGGCAATGAGCAGTTCTTC. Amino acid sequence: CASNNDRASGNEQFF. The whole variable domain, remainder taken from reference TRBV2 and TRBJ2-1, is EPEVTQTPSHQVTQMGQEVILRCVPISNHLYFYWYRQILGQKVEFLVSFYNNEISEKSEIFDDQFSVERPDGSNFTLKIRSTKLEDSAMYFCASNNDRASGNEQFFGPGTRLTVL.